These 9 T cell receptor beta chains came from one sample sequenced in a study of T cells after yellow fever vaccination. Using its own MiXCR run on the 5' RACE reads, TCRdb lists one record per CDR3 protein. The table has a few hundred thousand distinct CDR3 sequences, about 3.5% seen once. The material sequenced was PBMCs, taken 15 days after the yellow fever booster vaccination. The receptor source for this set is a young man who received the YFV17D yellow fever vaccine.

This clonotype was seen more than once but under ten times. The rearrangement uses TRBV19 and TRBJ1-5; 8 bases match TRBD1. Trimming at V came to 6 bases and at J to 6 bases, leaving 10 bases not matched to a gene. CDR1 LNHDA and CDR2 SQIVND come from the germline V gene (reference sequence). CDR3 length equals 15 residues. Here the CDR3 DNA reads TGTGCCAGTAGCCCGGACAGGGTCGGAGGTCAGCCCCAGCATTTT. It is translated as CASSPDRVGGQPQHF.

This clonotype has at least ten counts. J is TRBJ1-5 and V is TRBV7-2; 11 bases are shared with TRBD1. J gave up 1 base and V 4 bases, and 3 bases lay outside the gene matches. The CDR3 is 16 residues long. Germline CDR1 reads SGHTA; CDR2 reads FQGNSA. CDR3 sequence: CASSWTGGRSNQPQHF. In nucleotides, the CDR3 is TGTGCCAGCAGCTGGACAGGGGGCAGGAGCAATCAGCCCCAGCATTTT.

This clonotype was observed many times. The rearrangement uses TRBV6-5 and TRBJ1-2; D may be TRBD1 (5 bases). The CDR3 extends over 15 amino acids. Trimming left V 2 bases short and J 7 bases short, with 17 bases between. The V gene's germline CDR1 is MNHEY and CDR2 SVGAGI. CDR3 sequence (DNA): TGTGCCAGCAGTTACCGTTACGGGGCTGGAGCTGGCTACACCTTC. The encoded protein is CASSYRYGAGAGYTF.

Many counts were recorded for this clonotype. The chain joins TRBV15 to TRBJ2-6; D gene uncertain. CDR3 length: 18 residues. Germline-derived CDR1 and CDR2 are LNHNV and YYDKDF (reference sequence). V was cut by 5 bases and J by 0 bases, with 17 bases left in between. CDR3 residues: CATSPLGSTPSGANVLTF. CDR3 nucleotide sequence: TGTGCCACCAGCCCCCTCGGCAGTACCCCCTCTGGGGCCAACGTCCTGACTTTC.

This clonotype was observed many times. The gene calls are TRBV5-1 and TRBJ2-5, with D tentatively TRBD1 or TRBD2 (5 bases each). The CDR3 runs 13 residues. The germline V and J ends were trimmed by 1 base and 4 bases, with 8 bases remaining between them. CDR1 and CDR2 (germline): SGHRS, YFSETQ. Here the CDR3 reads CASSLYGTETQYF. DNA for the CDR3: TGCGCCAGCAGCTTGTACGGGACAGAGACCCAGTACTTC.

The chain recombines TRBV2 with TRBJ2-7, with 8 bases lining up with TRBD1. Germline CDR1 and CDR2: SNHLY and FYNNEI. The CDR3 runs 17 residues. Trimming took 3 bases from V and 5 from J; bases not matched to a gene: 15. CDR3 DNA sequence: TGTGCCAGCAGTGATCTGGCCGGGACAGGTCGTTTCGACGAGCAGTACTTC. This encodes CASSDLAGTGRFDEQYF.

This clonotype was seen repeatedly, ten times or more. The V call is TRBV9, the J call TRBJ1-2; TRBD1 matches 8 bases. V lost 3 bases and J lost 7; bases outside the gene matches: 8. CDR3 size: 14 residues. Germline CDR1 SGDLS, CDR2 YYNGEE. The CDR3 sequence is CASSAHIQGAGYTF. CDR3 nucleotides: TGTGCCAGCAGCGCTCATATCCAGGGGGCTGGCTACACCTTC.

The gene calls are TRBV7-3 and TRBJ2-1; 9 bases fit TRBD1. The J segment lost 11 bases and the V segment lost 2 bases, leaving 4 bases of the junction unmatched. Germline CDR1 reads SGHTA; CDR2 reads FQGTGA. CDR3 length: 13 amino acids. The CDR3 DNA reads TGTGCCAGCAGCTTAGAAACAGGGGGCAAGCAGTTCTTC. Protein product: CASSLETGGKQFF.

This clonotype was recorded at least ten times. The DNA for the CDR3 is TGTGCCAGCAGTCCCAGGGAGAACTACTACAATGAGCAGTTCTTC. Translated: CASSPRENYYNEQFF. This sequence joins TRBV12-3 or TRBV12-4 and TRBJ2-1; D may be TRBD1 or TRBD2 (5 bases each). The germline V and J ends were trimmed by 5 bases and 3 bases, with 14 bases remaining between them. CDR3 length equals 15 residues.